These 10 T cell receptor beta chains came from one sample sequenced in a study of OX40 agonist ivuxolimab in advanced cancers. The method was immunoSEQ multiplex PCR; TCRdb's version includes in-frame clones alone and lacks a portion of them. The table lists just over 40,000 clones, about 91% of them singletons. Sequencing was performed on CD4+ or CD8+ T cells sorted from blood, taken in a trial of the OX40 agonist ivuxolimab. These receptors originate from an adult with an advanced solid tumor such as melanoma, head and neck, liver or kidney cancer.

The chain couples TRBV2 to TRBJ2-3, with TRBD1 identical over 8 bases. After removal of 8 bases from V and 4 bases from J, the junction contained 8 bases not matched to a gene. Germline V gene lookup returns CDR1 SNHLY and CDR2 FYNNEI. The CDR3 is 14 residues long. Here the CDR3 reads CASLETGEADTQYF. The CDR3 region has the DNA TGTGCCAGCCTTGAGACAGGGGAGGCAGATACGCAGTATTTT.

The chain links TRBV21-1 to TRBJ1-3. TRBV21-1 counts as a pseudogene. The CDR3 is 17 amino acids. The CDR3 DNA reads as TGTGCCAGCAACGCCGGGGGGCCAGGCGACCCTGGTAACACCATATATTTT. Amino acid sequence: CASNAGGPGDPGNTIYF.

CDR3 sequence: CASSSVDRGTDTQYF. The CDR3 nucleotides read TGCGCCAGCAGCTCGGTGGACAGGGGAACAGATACGCAGTATTTT. This chain joins TRBV5-1 and TRBJ2-3; 9 nucleotides line up with TRBD1. The J segment lost 3 bases and the V segment lost 3 bases, leaving 5 bases of the junction unmatched. The germline gives CDR1 SGHRS, CDR2 YFSETQ. The CDR3 has 15 residues.

The rearrangement uses TRBV12-5 and TRBJ2-1; 12 bases are a match to TRBD2. The CDR3 is 14 residues long. Germline V gives CDR1 LGHNT, CDR2 FRNRAP. V was clipped by 1 base and J by 8 bases; unmatched bases: 0. The CDR3 region has the DNA TGTGCTAGTGGTTTGGGACTAGCGGGAGATGAGCAGTTCTTC. The encoded protein is CASGLGLAGDEQFF.

The chain links TRBV7-9 to TRBJ2-1; tentatively, D is TRBD2 (5 bases). This CDR3 contains 14 residues. V was pared by 1 base and J by 8 bases, with 12 bases between. Per germline, CDR1 SEHNR and CDR2 FQNEAQ (reference sequence). CDR3 sequence (DNA): TGTGCCAGCAGCTTAGGGGTAGGAGGTGATGAGCAGTTCTTC. It yields the protein CASSLGVGGDEQFF.

The genes are TRBV4-1 and TRBJ2-3; 7 bases line up with TRBD2. This CDR3 contains 14 residues. CDR1 and CDR2 from the germline V gene are MGHRA and YSYEKL. Losses at the gene ends were 0 bases for V and 11 bases for J; bases not matched to a gene: 8. DNA of the CDR3: TGCGCCAGCAGCCAAGATCGGGGCGGGAGAGGGCAGTATTTT. Its translation is CASSQDRGGRGQYF.

V is TRBV2 and J is TRBJ1-2, with 10 bases identical to TRBD1. Germline loops: CDR1 SNHLY, CDR2 FYNNEI. The CDR3 totals 15 residues. J lost 5 bases, V lost 1 base, and 4 bases had no gene match. CDR3 region: CASSEGTGGFYGYTF. The CDR3 coding sequence is TGTGCCAGCAGTGAAGGGACAGGGGGGTTTTATGGCTACACCTTC.

The genes are TRBV27 and TRBJ2-7; D gene unclear. With 1 base removed from V and 0 bases from J, the gap between germline ends came to 7 bases. The CDR3 sequence is 14 residues long. Germline CDR1 MNHEY, CDR2 SMNVEV (reference sequence). Here the CDR3 DNA reads TGTGCCAGCAGTTTATTCTCAAGCTCCTACGAGCAGTACTTC. Protein: CASSLFSSSYEQYF.

J is TRBJ2-6 and V is TRBV30; no reliable D call. Germline V gives CDR1 GTSNPN, CDR2 SVGIG (reference sequence). The V gene lost 6 bases and the J gene lost 2 bases, with 17 bases spanning the gap. This CDR3 region has 16 residues. The CDR3 here is CACPRVERPGANVLTF. The CDR3 nucleotides are TGTGCCTGCCCCCGGGTAGAGCGCCCTGGGGCCAACGTCCTGACTTTC.

J is TRBJ2-7 and V is TRBV11-3, with unresolved D. The CDR3 totals 16 residues. From germline, CDR1 is SGHNT and CDR2 YENEEA. V was cut by 0 bases and J by 2 bases, with 14 bases left in between. The CDR3 spells CASSLDQAHPTYEQYF. In DNA, the CDR3 is TGTGCCAGCAGCTTAGATCAGGCTCACCCCACCTACGAGCAGTACTTC.